Below, one T cell receptor (beta chain) is given with its context. Its matching antigen is unknown. The V gene's germline CDR1 is MNHNS and CDR2 SASEGT. CDR3 size: 16 residues. Trimming left V 3 bases short and J 0 bases short, with 13 bases between. The data derive from a study of T-cell memory formation after mild COVID-19. Study-level findings and limits: Researchers report contracting CD4+ clones mostly in CM and EM, with CD8+ clones in EMRA.

TCR alpha and TCR beta cDNA libraries carrying sample barcodes and UMIs came from 5'RACE with constant-segment primers. Using its own MiXCR run on the 5' RACE reads, TCRdb lists one record per CDR3 protein. This table holds tens of thousands of distinct CDR3 sequences, roughly 21% found once. Sequencing input: PBMCs or a T cell subset sorted from them (not recorded which). The rearrangement joins TRBV6-1 to TRBJ2-3; no firm D call. The TCR originated in an adult who had mild COVID-19 (a few samples of this study predate the infection). Cell type and time point are not known. CDR3 bases: TGTGCCAGCAGTGACGGCAGGTCCTTTAGCACAGATACGCAGTATTTT. Translation gives CASSDGRSFSTDTQYF.